The 21 T cell receptor beta chains listed next were all sequenced from one sample in a study of CD8+ T cells in alopecia areata. In a group of five patients, CD4+ cells were sorted into CD25+CD127- cells. It was cDNA, reverse transcribed from extracted RNA, that served as the sequencing template. Clones were sequenced by immunoSEQ multiplex PCR, and TCRdb holds only the in-frame ones, with some missing. The repertoire consists of several thousand clones, with around 64% occurring once and the leading ten covering more than 2.5%. Sequencing was done on a sample of CD4+ Tregs sorted from blood. The receptors come from a human donor with alopecia areata.

This clone was recorded only once. The chain is built from TRBV6-1 and TRBJ2-6, with D perhaps matching TRBD2 (5 bases). Deletions cut 3 bases from V and 3 bases from J, with 18 bases between. The CDR3 runs to 18 residues. The germline V gene has CDR1 MNHNS and CDR2 SASEGT. CDR3: CASSEPSKGVFGANVLTF. The CDR3 DNA reads as TGTGCCAGCAGTGAGCCGTCTAAGGGAGTGTTTGGGGCCAACGTCCTGACTTTC.

This clone has only one observation. One end of the junction is discordant with germline, which a read error may explain. The chain employs TRBV5-1 and TRBJ1-2; 7 nucleotides align to TRBD1. From germline, CDR1 is SGHRS and CDR2 YFSETQ. The CDR3 spans 15 residues. The CDR3 bases are TGCGCCAGCAGCCCGCCGCGACAGGGCGGCTATGACTACACCTTC. This translates into CASSPPRQGGYDYTF.

This chain joins TRBV25-1 and TRBJ1-4; weak D call: TRBD1 (5 bases). This CDR3 is built from 16 residues. V was pared by 5 bases and J by 0 bases, with 13 bases between. CDR1 MGHDK and CDR2 SYGVNS come from the germline V gene. The CDR3 loop reads CASSSGQGSTNEKLFF. In DNA, the CDR3 is TGTGCCAGCAGTTCGGGGCAGGGCTCAACTAATGAAAAACTGTTTTTT.

V gene TRBV5-6 combines with J gene TRBJ2-1; D may be TRBD1 (6 bases). Per germline, CDR1 SGHDT and CDR2 YYEEEE. This CDR3 has 15 residues. V lost 0 bases and J 3 bases, leaving 10 bases between the germline ends. CDR3 sequence: CASSLGTEDYNEQFF. The CDR3 DNA reads TGTGCCAGCAGCTTGGGGACAGAGGACTACAATGAGCAGTTCTTC.

This chain links TRBV19 with TRBJ2-2; tentative D call: TRBD2 (6 bases). This CDR3 is 16 amino acids long. Trimming took off 7 bases at V and 5 bases at J, with 20 bases between the two ends. The germline V gene encodes CDR1 LNHDA and CDR2 SQIVND (reference sequence). CDR3 sequence (DNA): TGTGCCAGTACCATTGGCGGGGAAATGAGGACCGGGGAGCTGTTTTTT. Protein: CASTIGGEMRTGELFF. The full variable domain, completed using reference TRBV19 and TRBJ2-2, is DGGITQSPKYLFRKEGQNVTLSCEQNLNHDAMYWYRQDPGQGLRLIYYSQIVNDFQKGDIAEGYSVSREKKESFPLTVTSAQKNPTAFYLCASTIGGEMRTGELFFGEGSRLTVL.

The chain joins TRBV5-8 to TRBJ2-1, with 12 bases identical to TRBD2. V shed 0 bases, J shed 4 bases, and the junction held 5 bases outside the gene matches. Germline V gene sequence: CDR1 SGHTS, CDR2 YDEGEE. The CDR3 extends over 17 amino acids. The DNA for the CDR3 is TGTGCCAGCAGCTTGGTATTTCTAGCGGGAGGGTACAATGAGCAGTTCTTC. It codes for CASSLVFLAGGYNEQFF.

This clone was recorded once. The V gene is TRBV29-1, the J gene TRBJ1-4; no clear D gene. Germline CDR1 and CDR2: SQVTM and ANQGSEA. V was clipped by 5 bases and J by 6 bases, with 13 bases between them. This CDR3 comprises 13 residues. The CDR3 DNA sequence: TGCAGCGTTTGGGCCGGAGGGCATGAAAAACTGTTTTTT. Its protein product is CSVWAGGHEKLFF.

This chain links TRBV2 with TRBJ1-1; a weak D match, TRBD1 (5 bases). V was pared by 4 bases and J by 7 bases, with 16 bases between. The CDR3 loop spans 14 amino acids. From germline, CDR1 is SNHLY and CDR2 FYNNEI. The CDR3, as DNA: TGTGCCAGCAGTGTCACCGGGACGGGTAATGAAGCTTTCTTT. It translates to CASSVTGTGNEAFF. The full variable domain, its missing parts supplied by reference TRBV2 and TRBJ1-1, is EPEVTQTPSHQVTQMGQEVILRCVPISNHLYFYWYRQILGQKVEFLVSFYNNEISEKSEIFDDQFSVERPDGSNFTLKIRSTKLEDSAMYFCASSVTGTGNEAFFGQGTRLTVV.

The rearrangement links TRBV7-2 to TRBJ1-3; TRBD1 is a possible D gene (5 bases). Per germline, CDR1 SGHTA and CDR2 FQGNSA. There are 15 residues in the CDR3. V was pared by 1 base and J by 4 bases, with 11 bases between. In nucleotides, the CDR3 is TGTGCCAGCAGCTTAGTAGGAGGGGACGGAAACACCATATATTTT. It yields the protein CASSLVGGDGNTIYF.

The chain recombines TRBV5-1 with TRBJ2-2, with D unclear. The length of the CDR3 is 16 residues. Trimming cost V 0 bases and J 4 bases, with 13 bases left between them. Per germline, CDR1 SGHRS and CDR2 YFSETQ. The CDR3 region has the DNA TGCGCCAGCAGCTTGGTGATGGACGGAACCACCGGGGAGCTGTTTTTT. This sequence encodes CASSLVMDGTTGELFF.

The V and J genes are TRBV7-3 and TRBJ1-6, with D uncertain. The germline V gene encodes CDR1 SGHTA and CDR2 FQGTGA. CDR3 length: 13 amino acids. The V and J ends lost 1 base and 5 bases respectively, with 3 bases between them. CDR3 sequence reads: CASSLMNNSPLHF. In nucleotides, the CDR3 is TGTGCCAGCAGCTTAATGAATAATTCACCCCTCCACTTT.

This clone was seen only a few times. V gene TRBV18 combines with J gene TRBJ2-3; 7 nucleotides line up with TRBD2. J lost 0 bases, V lost 0 bases, and 6 bases had no gene match. In germline, CDR1 is KGHSH, CDR2 LQKENI. The length of the CDR3 is 17 residues. The CDR3 sequence: CASSPPFGGKSTDTQYF. CDR3 bases: TGTGCCAGCTCACCACCCTTCGGGGGGAAAAGCACAGATACGCAGTATTTT. The full variable domain, rest sourced from reference TRBV18 and TRBJ2-3, is NAGVMQNPRHLVRRRGQEARLRCSPMKGHSHVYWYRQLPEEGLKFMVYLQKENIIDESGMPKERFSAEFPKEGPSILRIQQVVRGDSAAYFCASSPPFGGKSTDTQYFGPGTRLTVL.

The gene calls are TRBV5-1 and TRBJ2-7, with TRBD2 identical over 7 bases. The trim removed 3 bases at V and 5 bases at J, leaving 8 bases unmatched. The CDR3 covers 14 residues. CDR1 and CDR2 from the germline V gene are SGHRS and YFSETQ. The CDR3 is CASSSHGGRDEQYF. CDR3 coding DNA: TGCGCCAGCAGCTCCCACGGGGGGAGGGACGAGCAGTACTTC.

This chain joins TRBV27 and TRBJ2-7, with D hard to call. The CDR3 extends over 13 amino acids. From germline, CDR1 is MNHEY and CDR2 SMNVEV (reference sequence). V dropped 3 bases and J dropped 2 bases, with 8 bases sitting between them. The CDR3: CASSFAVAYEQYF. In nucleotides, the CDR3 is TGTGCCAGCAGTTTTGCAGTGGCCTACGAGCAGTACTTC.

This clone was seen only a few times. The J gene is TRBJ1-5, the V gene TRBV5-1; possible D gene TRBD1, 6 bases. There are 14 residues in the CDR3. V lost 2 bases to trimming and J lost 8 bases, with 14 bases between them. Germline assignment: CDR1 SGHRS and CDR2 YFSETQ. The CDR3 sequence is CASSLKTGAEPQHF. The CDR3 DNA reads as TGCGCCAGCAGCTTAAAGACAGGAGCTGAGCCCCAGCATTTT. The full variable domain, in which reference TRBV5-1 and TRBJ1-5 provide the parts outside the CDR3, is KAGVTQTPRYLIKTRGQQVTLSCSPISGHRSVSWYQQTPGQGLQFLFEYFSETQRNKGNFPGRFSGRQFSNSRSEMNVSTLELGDSALYLCASSLKTGAEPQHFGDGTRLSIL.

Of note for this clone: A read error may produce the germline difference seen at one junction end. The chain is built from TRBV19 and TRBJ2-7; 8 positions agree with TRBD1. CDR3 length: 14 residues. Germline values: CDR1 LNHDA, CDR2 SQIVND (reference sequence). CDR3 sequence: CASSAGQGSYEQHF. CDR3 coding DNA: TGTGCCAGTAGTGCCGGACAGGGCTCCTACGAGCAGCACTTC.

The chain recombines TRBV28 with TRBJ1-1; tentatively, D is TRBD1 (5 bases). Trimming pared 6 bases from V and 9 bases from J, leaving 17 bases between. Germline V CDR1 and CDR2: MDHEN, SYDVKM. CDR3 length: 13 residues. CDR3 region: CASRRQWRGKAFF. CDR3 in DNA: TGTGCCAGCAGACGACAGTGGCGGGGGAAAGCTTTCTTT. The entire variable domain, with the rest obtained from reference TRBV28 and TRBJ1-1, is as follows: DVKVTQSSRYLVKRTGEKVFLECVQDMDHENMFWYRQDPGLGLRLIYFSYDVKMKEKGDIPEGYSVSREKKERFSLILESASTNQTSMYLCASRRQWRGKAFFGQGTRLTVV.

The chain has TRBV4-1 and TRBJ2-2; a possible D gene is TRBD2 (6 bases). The CDR3 loop spans 16 amino acids. Germline values: CDR1 MGHRA, CDR2 YSYEKL. Trimming shortened V by 2 bases and J by 4 bases, and 14 bases separated the two germline ends. The CDR3 protein is CASSQLSGSFTGELFF. The CDR3 DNA sequence: TGCGCCAGCAGCCAATTGAGCGGGTCCTTCACCGGGGAGCTGTTTTTT.

This chain links TRBV7-8 with TRBJ2-5, with TRBD2 matching 11 bases. CDR3 length: 16 residues. With V trimmed by 4 bases and J by 0 bases, 4 bases remained unmatched. Germline V gives CDR1 SGHVS, CDR2 FQNEAQ. CDR3 sequence: CASSWASGGYQETQYF. CDR3 nucleotide sequence: TGTGCCAGCAGCTGGGCTAGCGGGGGGTACCAAGAGACCCAGTACTTC.

The J gene is TRBJ2-7, the V gene TRBV29-1, with 7 bases identical to TRBD1. V lost 4 bases to trimming and J lost 6 bases; unmatched junction nucleotides: 15. Germline CDR1 SQVTM, CDR2 ANQGSEA. The CDR3 is made up of 15 amino acids. The CDR3 DNA is TGCAGCGTTGTTACAAGGGGGCTATATTCCCGCGAGCAGTACTTC. Residues: CSVVTRGLYSREQYF.

J is TRBJ2-7 and V is TRBV5-1, with 12 nucleotides matching TRBD2. The CDR3 is made up of 17 amino acids. Germline-derived CDR1 and CDR2 are SGHRS and YFSETQ. With 0 bases clipped from V and 0 bases from J, the junction kept 4 bases outside the gene matches. CDR3 region: CASSLVLAGGTSYEQYF. The CDR3 nucleotides are TGCGCCAGCAGCTTGGTTCTAGCGGGAGGGACCTCCTACGAGCAGTACTTC.